This T cell receptor beta chain was profiled in a study of CD8 T cells in Susac syndrome. The sequenced target, TCR beta, came from blood CD8+ and CD4+ T cells. Controls were age- and sex-matched healthy donors. TEMRA cells underwent FACS enrichment and CD8+ and CD4+ T cells underwent negative isolation. With random hexamers, 0.5 to 1 ug RNA was reverse transcribed. A multiplex approach, immunoSEQ multiplex PCR, amplified TCR beta CDR3 across 54 Vbeta and 13 Jbeta. Each CDR3 protein is one row after TCRdb ran MiXCR on the immunoSEQ multiplex PCR reads. The sample yields 180,000 or so distinct CDR3 sequences, approximately 95% seen once. This CDR3 contains 13 residues. Germline lookup yields CDR1 LNHNV and CDR2 YYDKDF (reference sequence). V lost 8 bases, J lost 5 bases, and 13 bases lay in between.

The TCR sequence derives from a human donor in good health. The chain employs TRBV15 and TRBJ2-1, with D possibly TRBD2 on 6 matching bases. Sequencing was carried out using CD4+ T cells from PBMCs. CDR3 residues: CATGLKYNNEQFF. CDR3 DNA sequence: TGTGCCACCGGACTAAAATATAACAATGAGCAGTTCTTC.